Sequencing of this T cell receptor beta chain was carried out in a study of cytomegalovirus exposure and HLA in healthy donors. Notes on the study in general: Rare sequences made up most TCRs, while some public TCRs were found in many donors.

Turning to this clone: Its specificity is unknown.

Generated by immunoSEQ multiplex PCR, the TCRdb table keeps only in-frame clones and is missing some. The table shows tens of thousands of clones, with approximately 94% occurring only once. Trimming cost V 10 bases and J 4 bases, with 19 bases left between them. This CDR3 has 15 residues. Germline V gives CDR1 MNHEY, CDR2 SVGAGI. This chain connects TRBV6-5 to TRBJ2-2, with D unresolved. The sequencing sample was made of PBMCs. The TCR originated in a woman younger than 35 in good health and CMV-seronegative. The CDR3 bases are TGTGCCACCCTCAAATACAGTGTTGGCACCGGGGAGCTGTTTTTT. This translates into CATLKYSVGTGELFF.